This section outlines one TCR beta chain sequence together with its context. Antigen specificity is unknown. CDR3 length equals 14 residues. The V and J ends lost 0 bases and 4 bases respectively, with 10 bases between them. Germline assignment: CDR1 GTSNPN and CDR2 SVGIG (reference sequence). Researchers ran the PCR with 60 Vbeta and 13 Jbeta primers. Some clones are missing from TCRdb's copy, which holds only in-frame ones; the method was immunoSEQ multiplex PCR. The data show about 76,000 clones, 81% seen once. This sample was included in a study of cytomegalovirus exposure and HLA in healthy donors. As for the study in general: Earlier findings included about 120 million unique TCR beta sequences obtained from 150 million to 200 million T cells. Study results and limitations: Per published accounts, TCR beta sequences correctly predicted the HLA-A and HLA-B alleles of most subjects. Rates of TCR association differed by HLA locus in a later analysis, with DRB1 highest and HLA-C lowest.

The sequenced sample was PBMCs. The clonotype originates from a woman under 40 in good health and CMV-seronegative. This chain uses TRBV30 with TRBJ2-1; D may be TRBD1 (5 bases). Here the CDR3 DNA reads TGTGCCTGGAGTGTATCCAGGGTATACAATGAGCAGTTCTTC. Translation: CAWSVSRVYNEQFF.